What follows are 28 T cell receptor beta chains derived from one specimen sequenced in a study of CD8+CD57+ T cells in acquired aplastic anemia. Genomic DNA was employed as the template in profiling TCR beta VDJ and CDR3. Each CDR3 protein gets one entry after TCRdb re-called the reads with MiXCR. Here the sample spans about 150,000 distinct CDR3 sequences, about 54% being singletons. For sequencing, patients were chosen who had shown expansion of CD8+CD57+ cells by flow cytometry. Sequenced input: sorted CD4+, CD8+, or CD8+CD57+ T cells (not recorded which) from PBMCs. Receptors were obtained from a human donor with aplastic anemia.

This clonotype has only one observation. The chain uses TRBV7-2 and TRBJ2-3; no clear D gene. Trimming took 2 bases from V and 4 from J, leaving 10 bases between them. The germline V gene encodes CDR1 SGHTA and CDR2 FQGNSA. CDR3 length equals 14 residues. CDR3 in DNA: TGTGCCAGCAGCTTAATCGGTGGGCCAGATACGCAGTATTTT. The encoded protein is CASSLIGGPDTQYF.

This clonotype was observed a few times. The CDR3, as DNA: TGTGCCAGCAGCACCGCCGGGACAGGATTACAGGATACGCAGTATTTT. Protein sequence: CASSTAGTGLQDTQYF. The chain couples TRBV7-8 to TRBJ2-3; 8 bases fit TRBD1. With 5 bases clipped from V and 6 bases from J, the junction kept 13 bases outside the gene matches. The CDR3 is 16 amino acids. Germline assignment: CDR1 SGHVS and CDR2 FQNEAQ.

This clonotype was seen repeatedly, ten times or more. The chain employs TRBV20-1 and TRBJ2-2; TRBD2 is a possible D gene (6 bases). There are 15 residues in the CDR3. Trimming took off 3 bases at V and 3 bases at J, with 14 bases between the two ends. Germline V lookup: CDR1 DFQATT, CDR2 SNEGSKA (reference sequence). The CDR3 region has the DNA TGCAGTGCTAGTGAGGCGGGACGGGACACCGGGGAGCTGTTTTTT. Translating it yields CSASEAGRDTGELFF.

Points on this clonotype: A read error is possible here, since a much larger clone lies one base away. The chain is built from TRBV11-1 and TRBJ2-1; D gene ambiguous. There are 15 residues in the CDR3. Germline values: CDR1 SGHAT, CDR2 FQDESV (reference sequence). The CDR3 nucleotides are TGTGCCAGCAGCTTAGCAGGGCTTTTTGACAATGAGCAGTCCTTC. It is translated as CASSLAGLFDNEQSF.

In this sample, this clonotype turned up once. The CDR3 bases are TGTGCCAGCAGCCCCAGCTCTCGACTAGCGGAGGGGACGCAGTATTTT. Protein product: CASSPSSRLAEGTQYF. V gene TRBV7-3 combines with J gene TRBJ2-3; 9 bases line up with TRBD2. The germline gives CDR1 SGHTA, CDR2 FQGTGA. The CDR3 has 16 amino acids. The trim removed 5 bases at V and 9 bases at J, leaving 15 bases unmatched.

This clonotype turned up a few times. V usage is TRBV29-1 and J usage is TRBJ1-5, with a tentative D call TRBD1 (6 bases). Per the germline V gene, CDR1 is SQVTM and CDR2 is ANQGSEA. CDR3 length: 13 amino acids. V was trimmed by 6 bases and J by 0 bases, leaving 9 bases between them. The DNA for the CDR3 is TGCAGCGTCCGGACAGATAGCAATCAGCCCCAGCATTTT. Protein sequence: CSVRTDSNQPQHF.

This clonotype was counted between two and nine times. In this CDR3 the conserved last residue, phenylalanine or tryptophan, is missing, so a read error is likely. This chain uses TRBV29-1 with TRBJ2-3; TRBD2 matches at 12 bases. CDR1 and CDR2 from the germline V gene are SQVTM and ANQGSEA. CDR3 size: 14 residues. V lost 7 bases to trimming and J lost 6 bases; unmatched junction nucleotides: 8. The CDR3 DNA is TGCAGCGGCCTAGCGGGGGGGCTTTCTGATACGCAGTATTGT. Protein product: CSGLAGGLSDTQYC.

There are many counts of this clonotype. The chain has TRBV19 and TRBJ2-1; D call uncertain. Trimming pared 2 bases from V and 4 bases from J, leaving 6 bases between. The CDR3 is 13 residues long. Germline V gene lookup returns CDR1 LNHDA and CDR2 SQIVND (reference sequence). In DNA form, the CDR3 reads TGTGCCAGTAGTATAAGCCAGTACAATGAGCAGTTCTTC. Protein: CASSISQYNEQFF.

This clonotype was detected only once. This chain joins TRBV7-2 and TRBJ2-1; D uncertain. Trimming took off 1 base at V and 7 bases at J, with 11 bases between the two ends. The CDR3 has 14 amino acids. CDR1 and CDR2 (germline): SGHTA, FQGNSA. The CDR3: CASSLGLGGNEQFF. DNA of the CDR3: TGTGCCAGCAGCTTAGGGCTAGGTGGGAATGAGCAGTTCTTC.

V gene TRBV4-1 combines with J gene TRBJ1-1; D uncertain. Germline lookup yields CDR1 MGHRA and CDR2 YSYEKL. The CDR3 spans 15 residues. The V end was cut by 0 bases, the J end by 1 base, with 9 bases between. The CDR3 nucleotides are TGCGCCAGCAGCCAAGATACATGGGAGAACACTGAAGCTTTCTTT. It codes for CASSQDTWENTEAFF.

Concerning this clonotype: Compared with germline, one end of the junction differs, possibly owing to a read error. V usage is TRBV4-1 and J usage is TRBJ2-1, with TRBD2 matching 11 bases. Germline-derived CDR1 and CDR2 are MGHRA and YSYEKL. The CDR3 totals 17 residues. As DNA, the CDR3 is TGCGCCAGCAGCCAAGATACCCTTAGCGGGGGGGCCCATGAGCAGCTCTTC. Translated: CASSQDTLSGGAHEQLF.

This clonotype was recorded many times. The CDR3 nucleotides read TGCGCCAGCAGCCAAGATAAGGGGGTGGCCTATGGCTACACCTTC. Translation gives CASSQDKGVAYGYTF. The chain recombines TRBV4-3 with TRBJ1-2, with a tentative D call TRBD1 (6 bases). The CDR3 extends over 15 amino acids. V was clipped by 0 bases and J by 4 bases, with 12 bases between them. Per germline, CDR1 LGHNA and CDR2 YSLEER.

This clonotype has only a few counts. The rearrangement links TRBV10-3 to TRBJ2-1; tentative D call: TRBD2 (5 bases). V dropped 0 bases and J dropped 10 bases, with 7 bases sitting between them. The CDR3 length is 12 residues. Per germline, CDR1 ENHRY and CDR2 SYGVKD. The CDR3 reads CAISESRGEQFF. The CDR3 bases are TGTGCCATCAGTGAGTCCCGGGGAGAGCAGTTCTTC.

This clonotype has ten or more counts. The V and J genes are TRBV9 and TRBJ1-2; D not certain. V was clipped by 0 bases and J by 0 bases, with 12 bases between them. The germline V gene encodes CDR1 SGDLS and CDR2 YYNGEE. CDR3 length: 16 residues. The DNA for the CDR3 is TGTGCCAGCAGCGTAGGAAGATACTCGTCTAACTATGGCTACACCTTC. As protein: CASSVGRYSSNYGYTF.

This chain links TRBV11-1 with TRBJ2-1, with D unresolved. Trimming left V 0 bases short and J 8 bases short, with 11 bases between. CDR3 size: 14 residues. Germline V gene data show CDR1 as SGHAT and CDR2 as FQDESV (reference sequence). CDR3 in DNA: TGTGCCAGCAGCTTAGCGGTTGATGGCCATGAGCAGTTCTTC. It encodes CASSLAVDGHEQFF.

The chain links TRBV7-2 to TRBJ1-5; D remains ambiguous. Trimming removed 4 bases at V and 7 bases at J, with 11 bases between. This CDR3 comprises 13 residues. In germline, CDR1 is SGHTA, CDR2 FQGNSA. The CDR3 here is CASSSDRRQPQHF. The CDR3 DNA reads TGTGCCAGCAGCTCCGATAGGCGCCAGCCCCAGCATTTT.

The chain carries TRBV4-2 and TRBJ2-1, with 12 bases matching TRBD2. The CDR3 has 17 amino acids. V lost 5 bases, J lost 2 bases, and 7 bases stayed unmatched. In germline, CDR1 is LGHNA, CDR2 YNFKEQ. The CDR3 loop is CASSAQTSGGAYNEQFF. In DNA, the CDR3 is TGTGCCAGCAGCGCCCAGACTAGCGGGGGCGCCTACAATGAGCAGTTCTTC.

This chain links TRBV29-1 with TRBJ1-4; TRBD1 matches at 8 bases. The CDR3 is 15 amino acids. Per the germline V gene, CDR1 is SQVTM and CDR2 is ANQGSEA. Trimming removed 5 bases from V and 2 bases from J; junction bases left unmatched: 7. The CDR3 coding sequence is TGCAGCGTTTATTCAAGGACAGGGACTAATGAAAAACTGTTTTTT. As protein: CSVYSRTGTNEKLFF.

Remarks on this clonotype: The missing conserved phenylalanine or tryptophan at the end of this CDR3 makes a read error likely. The limits of the CDR3 on the DNA are not certain, so only TCRdb's listed CDR3 is given. V gene TRBV4-2 combines with J gene TRBJ2-7; the table gives TRBD1 as D, unverified against the DNA. The CDR3 comprises 8 residues, both ends counted. CDR1 is LGHNA and CDR2 is YNFKEQ in the germline V gene. The CDR3: CASSQDGT.

The rearrangement links TRBV19 to TRBJ1-6; possibly TRBD1 for D (5 bases). The CDR3 sequence is 15 residues long. V was cut by 5 bases and J by 9 bases, with 17 bases left in between. Germline V gene lookup returns CDR1 LNHDA and CDR2 SQIVND (reference sequence). CDR3 nucleotides: TGTGCCAGTAGTTTAGGGACTCAAAGGGGTTCACCCCTCCACTTT. This codes for CASSLGTQRGSPLHF. The variable domain in full, with the rest retrieved from reference TRBV19 and TRBJ1-6, is DGGITQSPKYLFRKEGQNVTLSCEQNLNHDAMYWYRQDPGQGLRLIYYSQIVNDFQKGDIAEGYSVSREKKESFPLTVTSAQKNPTAFYLCASSLGTQRGSPLHFGNGTRLTVT.

There are many counts of this clonotype. The rearrangement joins TRBV5-1 to TRBJ2-5, with TRBD2 matching over 13 bases. This CDR3 spans 15 amino acids. The germline CDR1 and CDR2 sequences are SGHRS and YFSETQ. V lost 4 bases, J lost 4 bases, and 4 bases stayed unmatched. The CDR3 region has the DNA TGCGCCAGCAGCCCGCGACTAGCGGGAGGAGAGACCCAGTACTTC. The encoded protein is CASSPRLAGGETQYF.

The chain recombines TRBV2 with TRBJ2-5, with D possibly TRBD2 on 7 matching bases. Germline CDR1 reads SNHLY; CDR2 reads FYNNEI. V was clipped by 5 bases and J by 5 bases, with 15 bases between them. CDR3 length: 14 amino acids. In DNA, the CDR3 is TGTGCCAGCAGTTCCCCTGGGGGGGCGGAGACCCAGTACTTC. Translated, it gives CASSSPGGAETQYF.

With respect to this clonotype: Just one base apart from a much larger clone, this may be a read error. The chain links TRBV7-9 to TRBJ1-3, with 9 nucleotides matching TRBD1. Germline V gene data show CDR1 as SEHNR and CDR2 as FQNEAQ (reference sequence). Trimming took 5 bases from V and 9 from J; bases not matched to a gene: 11. The CDR3 sequence is 15 residues long. CDR3 protein: CASSQGTGNTSTIYF. In nucleotides, the CDR3 is TGTGCCAGCAGCCAAGGGACAGGGAACACAAGCACCATATATTTT.

This chain uses TRBV11-3 with TRBJ1-2, with D unresolved. This CDR3 has 15 amino acids. Between the trimmed V and J ends, which lost 0 bases and 2 bases, there was a span of 10 bases. Germline CDR1 SGHNT, CDR2 YENEEA. The CDR3 nucleotides are TGTGCCAGCAGCTTAGAAGGAGGGTCCAACTATGGCTACACCTTC. This gives the protein CASSLEGGSNYGYTF.

The chain has TRBV20-1 and TRBJ1-2; D ambiguous. Germline assignment: CDR1 DFQATT and CDR2 SNEGSKA (reference sequence). V lost 0 bases and J lost 8, with 10 bases in between. CDR3 size: 12 residues. CDR3 amino acids: CSAREWQLGYTF. DNA of the CDR3: TGCAGTGCTAGAGAATGGCAGCTCGGCTACACCTTC.

V and J are TRBV2 and TRBJ1-1, with TRBD1 matching over 7 bases. CDR1 SNHLY and CDR2 FYNNEI come from the germline V gene. V shed 5 bases and J 3 bases; nucleotides not matched to a gene: 3. The CDR3 runs to 13 residues. CDR3 sequence (DNA): TGTGCCAGCAGTACTCAGGGGGACACTGAAGCTTTCTTT. Encoded protein: CASSTQGDTEAFF.

The chain has TRBV15 and TRBJ2-5; 10 nucleotides align to TRBD2. There are 17 residues in the CDR3. Trimming removed 0 bases from V and 2 bases from J; junction bases left unmatched: 6. Germline V gives CDR1 LNHNV, CDR2 YYDKDF (reference sequence). The CDR3 DNA reads as TGTGCCACCAGCAGAGAGGCTAGCGGGGGCCATCAAGAGACCCAGTACTTC. It encodes CATSREASGGHQETQYF.

This CDR3 is CARRGGEEQYF. The CDR3 coding sequence is TGTGCCAGAAGGGGGGGCGAAGAGCAGTACTTC. The genes are TRBV5-6 and TRBJ2-7; a weak D match, TRBD2 (7 bases). V shed 8 bases and J shed 7 bases, with 13 bases lying between them. The germline V gene has CDR1 SGHDT and CDR2 YYEEEE. The CDR3 is made up of 11 amino acids.